The 18 T cell receptor beta chains listed next were all sequenced from one sample in a study of blood T cell repertoires in COVID-19. Here immunoSEQ multiplex PCR was the method, and the copy in TCRdb shows in-frame clones only, minus some. The sample includes under 85,000 clones, 88% of them seen just once. Sequenced: peripheral blood. Receptors were obtained from a man between 65 and 85 years old with acute or convalescent COVID-19.

This clone came up once. The chain has TRBV6-5 and TRBJ1-5; D is possibly TRBD1 (5 bases). This CDR3 is built from 13 residues. Germline CDR1 MNHEY, CDR2 SVGAGI. V gave up 8 bases and J gave up 6 bases, with 14 bases separating them. CDR3 residues: CASRRVGGQPQHF. DNA for the CDR3: TGTGCCAGCCGAAGGGTGGGGGGTCAGCCCCAGCATTTT.

The V call is TRBV5-6, the J call TRBJ2-1; 8 nucleotides match TRBD2. In germline, CDR1 is SGHDT, CDR2 YYEEEE. Unmatched junction bases numbered 14, after V lost 2 bases and J lost 7 bases. There are 17 residues in the CDR3. For the CDR3, the DNA is TGTGCCAGCAGCTTATCTAGCCTCCGGGGGGGTTTGAATGAGCAGTTCTTC. This codes for CASSLSSLRGGLNEQFF. Full variable domain (outside the CDR3, taken from reference TRBV5-6 and TRBJ2-1): DAGVTQSPTHLIKTRGQQVTLRCSPKSGHDTVSWYQQALGQGPQFIFQYYEEEERQRGNFPDRFSGHQFPNYSSELNVNALLLGDSALYLCASSLSSLRGGLNEQFFGPGTRLTVL.

V and J are TRBV3-1 (or the pseudogene TRBV3-2) and TRBJ2-2; 7 positions agree with TRBD2. V dropped 4 bases and J dropped 4; count of bases not matched to a gene: 9. Germline V CDR1 and CDR2: LGHDT, YNNKEL (reference sequence). There are 16 residues in the CDR3. DNA for the CDR3: TGTGCCAGCAGCCCCTTCGCGGGAGCGGGCACCGGGGAGCTGTTTTTT. Protein: CASSPFAGAGTGELFF.

CDR3: CATSDPAGGEANYGYTF. Written as DNA, the CDR3 is TGTGCCACCAGTGATCCGGCAGGGGGCGAGGCGAACTATGGCTACACCTTC. The chain couples TRBV24-1 to TRBJ1-2; 8 nucleotides agree with TRBD1. In germline, CDR1 is KGHDR, CDR2 SFDVKD. The V and J ends lost 3 bases and 2 bases, in that order; junction bases with no gene match: 10. CDR3 length: 17 residues.

The chain has TRBV19 and TRBJ1-3, with D possibly being TRBD1 (5 bases). V lost 6 bases to trimming and J lost 1 base, with 13 bases between them. CDR1 and CDR2 (germline): LNHDA, SQIVND (reference sequence). The CDR3 consists of 15 residues. The CDR3 loop reads CASRYAGPSGNTIYF. In DNA, the CDR3 is TGTGCCAGTAGGTATGCGGGGCCATCTGGAAACACCATATATTTT.

This chain joins TRBV3-1 (or the pseudogene TRBV3-2) and TRBJ2-1; 12 bases line up with TRBD2. CDR1 is LGHDT and CDR2 is YNNKEL in the germline V gene (reference sequence). The ends lost 3 bases at V and 0 bases at J; junction bases unmatched: 0. This CDR3 has 16 amino acids. CDR3 bases: TGTGCCAGCAGCCAGACTAGCGGGAGCTCCTACAATGAGCAGTTCTTC. The encoded protein is CASSQTSGSSYNEQFF.

This rearrangement joins TRBV9 to TRBJ1-2, with TRBD1 matching over 7 bases. With V trimmed by 4 bases and J by 6 bases, 12 bases remained unmatched. Germline V gene sequence: CDR1 SGDLS, CDR2 YYNGEE. CDR3 length equals 15 residues. CDR3 in DNA: TGTGCCAGCAGCCAGGGACAGTCTAACGCAGATGGCTACACCTTC. Its translation: CASSQGQSNADGYTF. The variable domain in full, with the rest retrieved from reference TRBV9 and TRBJ1-2, is DSGVTQTPKHLITATGQRVTLRCSPRSGDLSVYWYQQSLDQGLQFLIQYYNGEERAKGNILERFSAQQFPDLHSELNLSSLELGDSALYFCASSQGQSNADGYTFGSGTRLTVV.

This chain connects TRBV19 to TRBJ2-5; tentatively, D is TRBD1 (5 bases). The V gene's germline CDR1 is LNHDA and CDR2 SQIVND (reference sequence). Trimming shortened V by 5 bases and J by 7 bases, and 20 bases separated the two germline ends. The CDR3 totals 15 residues. The CDR3 region is CASSPASLRVGTQYF. For the CDR3, the DNA is TGTGCCAGTAGTCCCGCGAGTCTCAGGGTCGGGACCCAGTACTTC.

The chain joins TRBV19 to TRBJ2-1; 12 bases agree with TRBD2. The CDR3 is 16 amino acids. Germline lookup yields CDR1 LNHDA and CDR2 SQIVND (reference sequence). The V segment lost 8 bases and the J segment 3 bases; nucleotides outside the gene matches: 8. The CDR3 DNA reads TGTGCCAGTTTCCCCGCGGGACTAGCGGGCTACAATGAGCAGTTCTTC. Translated: CASFPAGLAGYNEQFF.

The V and J genes are TRBV10-3 and TRBJ2-3; 12 positions agree with TRBD2. The J segment lost 2 bases and the V segment lost 8 bases, leaving 2 bases of the junction unmatched. Germline-derived CDR1 and CDR2 are ENHRY and SYGVKD. This CDR3 is 14 amino acids long. CDR3 bases: TGTGCCATCGGACTAGCGGGAATCACAGATACGCAGTATTTT. Amino acids: CAIGLAGITDTQYF.

The count of this clone is one. The chain employs TRBV11-2 and TRBJ2-1; tentative D call: TRBD2 (6 bases). CDR1 and CDR2 from the germline V gene are SGHAT and FQNNGV. Trimming shortened V by 2 bases and J by 2 bases, and 10 bases separated the two germline ends. This CDR3 comprises 15 residues. The CDR3 region has the DNA TGTGCCAGCAGCTTAAACGGGGGAACCTACAATGAGCAGTTCTTC. It yields the protein CASSLNGGTYNEQFF.

The J gene is TRBJ1-1, the V gene TRBV4-1; no clear D. V lost 0 bases, J lost 8 bases, and 7 bases lay in between. The germline V gene has CDR1 MGHRA and CDR2 YSYEKL. This CDR3 region has 12 residues. The CDR3 region is CASSQDFREAFF. The CDR3 region has the DNA TGCGCCAGCAGCCAAGATTTCCGGGAAGCTTTCTTT.

The rearrangement links TRBV18 to TRBJ2-5; D may be TRBD1 (7 bases). This CDR3 is built from 15 residues. V was trimmed by 4 bases and J by 2 bases, leaving 14 bases between them. CDR1 and CDR2 (germline): KGHSH, LQKENI. CDR3 sequence (DNA): TGTGCCAGCTCACGCGGGACAGTCCAACAAGAGACCCAGTACTTC. It specifies CASSRGTVQQETQYF.

The chain combines TRBV9 with TRBJ1-3; 7 nucleotides align to TRBD1. V lost 3 bases and J lost 0; bases outside the gene matches: 6. Germline V lookup: CDR1 SGDLS, CDR2 YYNGEE. The CDR3 is made up of 16 amino acids. The CDR3 nucleotides are TGTGCCAGCAGCGGGCAGCAGGGGGTCTCTGGAAACACCATATATTTT. Translation: CASSGQQGVSGNTIYF.

The chain links TRBV29-1 to TRBJ1-2; the match to TRBD1 covers 8 bases. Germline V gene data show CDR1 as SQVTM and CDR2 as ANQGSEA. V was clipped by 3 bases and J by 3 bases; unmatched bases: 3. The CDR3 contains 13 residues. Here the CDR3 DNA reads TGCAGCGTTGACTCAGGGGGCTACTATGGCTACACCTTC. It specifies CSVDSGGYYGYTF.

This rearrangement joins TRBV9 to TRBJ2-7, with TRBD1 matching over 8 bases. J was trimmed by 2 bases and V by 4 bases; bases with no gene match: 5. Germline V lookup: CDR1 SGDLS, CDR2 YYNGEE. The CDR3 extends over 14 amino acids. The CDR3 reads CASSPWTGPYEQYF. The CDR3 coding sequence is TGTGCCAGCAGCCCCTGGACAGGGCCCTACGAGCAGTACTTC.

As DNA, the CDR3 is TGTGCCAGCAGCCTTGCGGGGCACATCCGCCAGCCCCAGCATTTT. Encoded protein: CASSLAGHIRQPQHF. This rearrangement joins TRBV28 to TRBJ1-5, with a tentative D call TRBD1 (5 bases). Trimming left V 6 bases short and J 7 bases short, with 19 bases between. The CDR3 covers 15 residues. Germline V gives CDR1 MDHEN, CDR2 SYDVKM.

The chain carries TRBV18 and TRBJ2-5, with D possibly being TRBD2 (6 bases). The CDR3 length is 16 residues. The germline V and J ends were trimmed by 3 bases and 1 base, with 15 bases remaining between them. CDR1 is KGHSH and CDR2 is LQKENI in the germline V gene. CDR3 nucleotide sequence: TGTGCCAGCTCACCCGCCGGGGGTCTGGGCCAAGAGACCCAGTACTTC. Its translation is CASSPAGGLGQETQYF.